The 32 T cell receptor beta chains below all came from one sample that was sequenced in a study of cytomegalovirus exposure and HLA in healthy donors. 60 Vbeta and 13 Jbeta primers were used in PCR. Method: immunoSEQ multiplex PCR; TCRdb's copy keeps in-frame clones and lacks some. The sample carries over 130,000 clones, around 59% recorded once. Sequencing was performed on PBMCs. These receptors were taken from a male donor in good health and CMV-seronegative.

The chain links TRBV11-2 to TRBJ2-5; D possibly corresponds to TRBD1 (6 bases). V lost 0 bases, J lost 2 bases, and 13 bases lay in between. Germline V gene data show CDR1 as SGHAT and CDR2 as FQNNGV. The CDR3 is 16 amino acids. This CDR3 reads CASSLDGGQPQETQYF. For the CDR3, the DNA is TGTGCCAGCAGCTTAGATGGGGGACAACCACAAGAGACCCAGTACTTC.

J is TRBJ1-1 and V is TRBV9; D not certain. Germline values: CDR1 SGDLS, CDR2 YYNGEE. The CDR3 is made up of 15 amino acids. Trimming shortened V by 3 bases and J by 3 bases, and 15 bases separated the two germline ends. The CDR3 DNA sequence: TGTGCCAGCAGCGCCCGCGGGGTTGGGGACACTGAAGCTTTCTTT. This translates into CASSARGVGDTEAFF.

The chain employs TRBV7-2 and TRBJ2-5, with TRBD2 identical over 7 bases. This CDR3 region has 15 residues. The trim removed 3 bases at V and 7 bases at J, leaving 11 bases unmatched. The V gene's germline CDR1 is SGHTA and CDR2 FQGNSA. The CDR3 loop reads CASSFGGNGVGTQYF. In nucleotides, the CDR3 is TGTGCCAGCAGCTTCGGGGGGAACGGGGTGGGGACCCAGTACTTC.

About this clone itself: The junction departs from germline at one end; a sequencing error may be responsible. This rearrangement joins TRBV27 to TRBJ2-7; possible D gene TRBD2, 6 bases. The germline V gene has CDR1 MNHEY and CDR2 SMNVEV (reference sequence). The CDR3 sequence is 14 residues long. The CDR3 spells CASSFTGLLVESEF. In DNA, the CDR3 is TGTGCCAGCAGTTTCACAGGACTATTGGTGGAGAGTGAATTC.

The CDR3 region has the DNA TGTGCCAGCAGCTTAGCCCCAGAGGGGGCCCTCCACTTT. Its protein is CASSLAPEGALHF. The chain uses TRBV7-2 and TRBJ1-6; a possible D gene is TRBD1 (6 bases). CDR1 is SGHTA and CDR2 is FQGNSA in the germline V gene. V shed 0 bases and J shed 14 bases, with 11 bases lying between them. CDR3 length: 13 residues.

CDR3 DNA: TGTGCCAGTAGTCTCCTCGGCGGGCTGAATTACAATGAGCAGTTCTTC. Translating it yields CASSLLGGLNYNEQFF. The chain joins TRBV19 to TRBJ2-1; the D gene is possibly TRBD2 (5 bases). Germline V gene data show CDR1 as LNHDA and CDR2 as SQIVND (reference sequence). The germline V and J ends were trimmed by 5 bases and 4 bases, with 18 bases remaining between them. The CDR3 totals 16 residues. The full variable domain, in which reference TRBV19 and TRBJ2-1 provide the parts outside the CDR3, is DGGITQSPKYLFRKEGQNVTLSCEQNLNHDAMYWYRQDPGQGLRLIYYSQIVNDFQKGDIAEGYSVSREKKESFPLTVTSAQKNPTAFYLCASSLLGGLNYNEQFFGPGTRLTVL.

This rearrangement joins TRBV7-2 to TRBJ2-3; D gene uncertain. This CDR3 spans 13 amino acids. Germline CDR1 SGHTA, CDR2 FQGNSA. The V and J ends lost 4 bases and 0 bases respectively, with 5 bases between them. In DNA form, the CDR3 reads TGTGCCAGCAGCTCCACTAGCACAGATACGCAGTATTTT. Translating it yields CASSSTSTDTQYF.

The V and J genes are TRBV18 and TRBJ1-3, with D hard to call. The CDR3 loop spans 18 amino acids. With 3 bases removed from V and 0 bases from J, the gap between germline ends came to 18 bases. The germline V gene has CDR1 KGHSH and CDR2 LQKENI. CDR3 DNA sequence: TGTGCCAGCTCACCGTTCGGGGAACTCACCTACTCTGGAAACACCATATATTTT. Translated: CASSPFGELTYSGNTIYF.

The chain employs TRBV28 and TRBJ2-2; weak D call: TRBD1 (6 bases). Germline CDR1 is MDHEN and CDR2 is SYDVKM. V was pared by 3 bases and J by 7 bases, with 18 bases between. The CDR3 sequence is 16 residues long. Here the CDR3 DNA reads TGTGCCAGCAGTTTCTTCACAGCTCCAGGGGACGGGGAGCTGTTTTTT. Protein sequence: CASSFFTAPGDGELFF. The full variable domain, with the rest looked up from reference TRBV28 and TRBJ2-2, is DVKVTQSSRYLVKRTGEKVFLECVQDMDHENMFWYRQDPGLGLRLIYFSYDVKMKEKGDIPEGYSVSREKKERFSLILESASTNQTSMYLCASSFFTAPGDGELFFGEGSRLTVL.

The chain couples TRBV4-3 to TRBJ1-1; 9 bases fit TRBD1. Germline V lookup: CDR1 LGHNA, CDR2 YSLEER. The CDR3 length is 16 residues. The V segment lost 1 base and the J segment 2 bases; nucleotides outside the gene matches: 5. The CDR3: CASSQATGQGNTEAFF. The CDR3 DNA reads TGCGCCAGCAGCCAAGCCACGGGACAGGGTAACACTGAAGCTTTCTTT.

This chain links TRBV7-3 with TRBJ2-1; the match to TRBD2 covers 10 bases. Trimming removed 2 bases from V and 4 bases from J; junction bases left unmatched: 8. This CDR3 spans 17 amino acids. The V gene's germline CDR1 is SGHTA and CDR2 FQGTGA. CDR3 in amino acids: CASSLQGLAGAYNEQFF. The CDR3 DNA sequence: TGTGCCAGCAGCTTACAGGGGCTAGCGGGAGCGTACAATGAGCAGTTCTTC.

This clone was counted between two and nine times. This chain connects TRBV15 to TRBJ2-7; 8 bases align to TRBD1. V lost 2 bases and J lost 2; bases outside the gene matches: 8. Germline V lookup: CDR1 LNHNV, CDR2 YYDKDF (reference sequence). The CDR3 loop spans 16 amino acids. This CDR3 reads CATSRIARGPTYEQYF. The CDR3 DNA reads TGTGCCACCAGCAGAATCGCCAGGGGGCCAACCTACGAGCAGTACTTC.

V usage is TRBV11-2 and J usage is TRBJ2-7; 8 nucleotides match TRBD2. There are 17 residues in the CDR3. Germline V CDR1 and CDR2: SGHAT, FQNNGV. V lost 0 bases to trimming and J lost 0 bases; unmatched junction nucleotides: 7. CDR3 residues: CASSLDNLAGSSYEQYF. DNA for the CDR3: TGTGCCAGCAGCTTAGACAATCTAGCGGGTAGCTCCTACGAGCAGTACTTC.

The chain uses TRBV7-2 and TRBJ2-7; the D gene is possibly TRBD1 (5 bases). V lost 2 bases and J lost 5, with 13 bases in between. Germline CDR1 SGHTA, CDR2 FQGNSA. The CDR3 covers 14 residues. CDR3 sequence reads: CASSLLQGHDEQYF. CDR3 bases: TGTGCCAGCAGCTTACTCCAGGGTCACGACGAGCAGTACTTC.

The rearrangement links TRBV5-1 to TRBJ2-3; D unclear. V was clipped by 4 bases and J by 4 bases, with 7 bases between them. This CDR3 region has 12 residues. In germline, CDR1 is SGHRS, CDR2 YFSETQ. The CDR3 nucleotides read TGCGCCAGCAGCCCCGAGGCAGATACGCAGTATTTT. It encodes CASSPEADTQYF.

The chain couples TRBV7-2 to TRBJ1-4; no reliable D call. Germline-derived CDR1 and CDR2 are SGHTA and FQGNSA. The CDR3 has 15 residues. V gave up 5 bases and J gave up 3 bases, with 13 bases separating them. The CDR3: CASSPTGQSNEKLFF. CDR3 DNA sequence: TGTGCCAGCAGCCCCACTGGGCAGTCTAATGAAAAACTGTTTTTT.

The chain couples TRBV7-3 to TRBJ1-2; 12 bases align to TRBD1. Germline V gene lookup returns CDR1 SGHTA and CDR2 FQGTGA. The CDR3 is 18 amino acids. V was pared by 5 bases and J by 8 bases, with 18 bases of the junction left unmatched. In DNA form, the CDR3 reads TGTGCCAGCAGCCCGATCCGGGACAGGGGGCAGAGGAAGGCGGGCTACACCTTC. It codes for CASSPIRDRGQRKAGYTF.

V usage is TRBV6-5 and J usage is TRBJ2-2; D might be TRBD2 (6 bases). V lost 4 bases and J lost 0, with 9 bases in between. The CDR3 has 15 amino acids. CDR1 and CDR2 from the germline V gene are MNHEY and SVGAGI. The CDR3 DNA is TGTGCCAGCAGTTCAAGACTAGCGAACACCGGGGAGCTGTTTTTT. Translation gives CASSSRLANTGELFF.

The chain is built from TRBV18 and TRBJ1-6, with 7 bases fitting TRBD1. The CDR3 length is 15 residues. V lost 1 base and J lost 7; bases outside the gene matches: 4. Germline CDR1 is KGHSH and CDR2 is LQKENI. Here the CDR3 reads CASSPQTGWNSPLHF. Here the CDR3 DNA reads TGTGCCAGCTCACCACAGACAGGGTGGAATTCACCCCTCCACTTT.

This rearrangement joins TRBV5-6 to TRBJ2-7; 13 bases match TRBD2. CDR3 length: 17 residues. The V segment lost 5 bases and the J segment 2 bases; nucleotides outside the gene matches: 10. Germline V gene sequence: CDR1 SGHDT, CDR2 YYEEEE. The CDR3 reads CASSLGTSGDTAYEQYF. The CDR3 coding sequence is TGTGCCAGCAGTTTAGGGACTAGCGGGGATACCGCCTACGAGCAGTACTTC.

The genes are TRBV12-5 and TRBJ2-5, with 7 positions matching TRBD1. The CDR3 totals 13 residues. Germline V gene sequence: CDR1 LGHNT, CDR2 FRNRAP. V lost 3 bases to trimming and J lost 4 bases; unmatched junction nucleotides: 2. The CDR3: CASGLTGVETQYF. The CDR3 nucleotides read TGTGCTAGTGGTTTAACAGGGGTAGAGACCCAGTACTTC. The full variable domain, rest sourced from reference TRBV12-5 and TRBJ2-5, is DARVTQTPRHKVTEMGQEVTMRCQPILGHNTVFWYRQTMMQGLELLAYFRNRAPLDDSGMPKDRFSAEMPDATLATLKIQPSEPRDSAVYFCASGLTGVETQYFGPGTRLLVL.

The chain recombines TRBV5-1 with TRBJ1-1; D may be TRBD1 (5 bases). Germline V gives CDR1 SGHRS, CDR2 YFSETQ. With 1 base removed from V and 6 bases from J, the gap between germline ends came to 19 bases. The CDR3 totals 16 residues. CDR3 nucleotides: TGCGCCAGCAGCTTGTCTTCTTCCCGGGGGTATGCTGAAGCTTTCTTT. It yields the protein CASSLSSSRGYAEAFF. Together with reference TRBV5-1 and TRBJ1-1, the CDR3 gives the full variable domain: KAGVTQTPRYLIKTRGQQVTLSCSPISGHRSVSWYQQTPGQGLQFLFEYFSETQRNKGNFPGRFSGRQFSNSRSEMNVSTLELGDSALYLCASSLSSSRGYAEAFFGQGTRLTVV.

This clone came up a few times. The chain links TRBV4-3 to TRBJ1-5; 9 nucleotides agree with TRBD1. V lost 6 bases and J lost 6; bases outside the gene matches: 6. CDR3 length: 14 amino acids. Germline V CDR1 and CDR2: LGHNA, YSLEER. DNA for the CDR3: TGCGCCAGCAGACGGACAGGGGCAGGTCAGCCCCAGCATTTT. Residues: CASRRTGAGQPQHF.

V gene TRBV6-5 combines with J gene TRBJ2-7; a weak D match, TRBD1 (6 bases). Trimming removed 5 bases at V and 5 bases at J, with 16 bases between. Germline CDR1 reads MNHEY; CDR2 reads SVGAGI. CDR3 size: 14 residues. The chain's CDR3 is CASSEGVGEDEQYF. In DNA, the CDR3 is TGTGCCAGCAGTGAGGGGGTAGGAGAGGACGAGCAGTACTTC.

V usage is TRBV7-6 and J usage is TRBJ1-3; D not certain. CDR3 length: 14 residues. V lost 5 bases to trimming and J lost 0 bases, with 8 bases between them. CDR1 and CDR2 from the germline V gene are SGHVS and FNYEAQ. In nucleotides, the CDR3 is TGTGCCAGCAGCCTGACGGGCTCTGGAAACACCATATATTTT. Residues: CASSLTGSGNTIYF.

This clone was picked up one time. The CDR3 loop is CASSVVGGGLGTQYF. The CDR3 coding sequence is TGTGCCAGCAGCGTAGTTGGGGGCGGCTTGGGGACCCAGTACTTC. The rearrangement links TRBV9 to TRBJ2-5, with a possible D match to TRBD1 (6 bases). V was pared by 0 bases and J by 7 bases, with 16 bases between. The germline CDR1 and CDR2 sequences are SGDLS and YYNGEE. The CDR3 length is 15 residues.

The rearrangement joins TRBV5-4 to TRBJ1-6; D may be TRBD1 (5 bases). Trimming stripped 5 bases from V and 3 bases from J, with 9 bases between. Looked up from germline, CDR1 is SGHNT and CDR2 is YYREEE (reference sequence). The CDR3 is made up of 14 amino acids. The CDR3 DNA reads TGTGCCAGCAGGCGGGGGGACTATAATTCACCCCTCCACTTT. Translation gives CASRRGDYNSPLHF.

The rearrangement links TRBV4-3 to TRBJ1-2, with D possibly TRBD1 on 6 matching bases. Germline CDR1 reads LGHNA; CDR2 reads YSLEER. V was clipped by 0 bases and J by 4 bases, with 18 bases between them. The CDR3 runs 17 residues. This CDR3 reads CASSQDLLARGGYGYTF. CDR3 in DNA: TGCGCCAGCAGCCAAGATTTGTTGGCCAGGGGCGGCTATGGCTACACCTTC.

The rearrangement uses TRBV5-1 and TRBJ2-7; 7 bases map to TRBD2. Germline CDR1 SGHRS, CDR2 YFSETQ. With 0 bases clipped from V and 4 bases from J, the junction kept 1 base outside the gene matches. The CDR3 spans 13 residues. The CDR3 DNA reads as TGCGCCAGCAGCTTGGGGGGAGGGTACGAGCAGTACTTC. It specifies CASSLGGGYEQYF. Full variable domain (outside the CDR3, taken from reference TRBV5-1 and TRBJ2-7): KAGVTQTPRYLIKTRGQQVTLSCSPISGHRSVSWYQQTPGQGLQFLFEYFSETQRNKGNFPGRFSGRQFSNSRSEMNVSTLELGDSALYLCASSLGGGYEQYFGPGTRLTVT.

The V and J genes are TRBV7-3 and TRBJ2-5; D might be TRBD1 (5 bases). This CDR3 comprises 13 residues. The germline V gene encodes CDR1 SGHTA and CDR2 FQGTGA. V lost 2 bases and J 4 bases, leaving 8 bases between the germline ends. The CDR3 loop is CASSLVGAETQYF. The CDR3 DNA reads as TGTGCCAGCAGCTTAGTAGGGGCAGAGACCCAGTACTTC.

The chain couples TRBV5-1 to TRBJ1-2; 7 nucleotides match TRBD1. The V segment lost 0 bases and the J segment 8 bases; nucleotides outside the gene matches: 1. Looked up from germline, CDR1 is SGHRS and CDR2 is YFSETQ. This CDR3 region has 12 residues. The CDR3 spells CASSLGQGGYTF. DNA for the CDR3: TGCGCCAGCAGCTTGGGACAGGGAGGCTACACCTTC.

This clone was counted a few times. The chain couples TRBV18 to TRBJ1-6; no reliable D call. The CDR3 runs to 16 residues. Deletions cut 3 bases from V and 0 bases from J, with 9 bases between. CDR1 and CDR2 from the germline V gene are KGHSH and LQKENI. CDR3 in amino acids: CASSPRESSYNSPLHF. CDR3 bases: TGTGCCAGCTCACCGAGGGAGAGCTCCTATAATTCACCCCTCCACTTT.